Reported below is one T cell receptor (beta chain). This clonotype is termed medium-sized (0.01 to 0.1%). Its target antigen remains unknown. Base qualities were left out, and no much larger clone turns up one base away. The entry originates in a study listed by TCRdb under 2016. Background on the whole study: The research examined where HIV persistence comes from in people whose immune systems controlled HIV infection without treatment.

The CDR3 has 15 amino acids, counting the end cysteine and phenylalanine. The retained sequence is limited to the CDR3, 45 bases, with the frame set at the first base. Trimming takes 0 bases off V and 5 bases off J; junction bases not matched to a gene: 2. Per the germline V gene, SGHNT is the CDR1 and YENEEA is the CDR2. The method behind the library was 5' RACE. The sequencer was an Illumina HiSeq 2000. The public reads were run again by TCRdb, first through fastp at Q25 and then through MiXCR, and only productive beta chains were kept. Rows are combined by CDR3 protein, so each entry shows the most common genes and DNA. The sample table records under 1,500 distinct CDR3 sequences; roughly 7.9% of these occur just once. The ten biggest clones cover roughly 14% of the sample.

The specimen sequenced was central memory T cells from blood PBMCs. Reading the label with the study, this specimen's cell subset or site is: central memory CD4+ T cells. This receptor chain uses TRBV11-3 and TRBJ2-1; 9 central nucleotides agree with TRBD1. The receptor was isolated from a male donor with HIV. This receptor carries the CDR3 CASSLDGTGNNEQFF. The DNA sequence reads TGTGCCAGCAGCTTAGACGGGACAGGGAACAATGAGCAGTTCTTC.